This TCR beta chain was sequenced during a study of T cells after posttransplantation cyclophosphamide. Study conclusions and caveats: Recipient CMV seropositivity and CMV reactivation strongly tracked TRB clonality. Later post-transplant blood repertoires were often dominated by donor CD8+ memory clones. Skin or GI-infiltrating T cells shared few TRB sequences with blood.

This clone was counted ten times or more. The antigen is unknown. Sequencing was performed with immunoSEQ multiplex PCR; in TCRdb, only in-frame clones are kept and a portion is missing. This repertoire holds about 36,000 clones, and none appear only once. CDR1 and CDR2 from the germline V gene are SNHLY and FYNNEI. The CDR3 loop spans 13 amino acids. V shed 4 bases and J 7 bases; nucleotides not matched to a gene: 3. The receptor was isolated from a girl under 18 in good health, CMV-negative, and a related stem cell transplant donor. This rearrangement joins TRBV2 to TRBJ1-5, with 8 bases fitting TRBD1. Material: PBMCs. The CDR3 sequence is CASSGTGQQPQHF. CDR3 nucleotide sequence: TGTGCCAGCAGTGGGACAGGGCAACAGCCCCAGCATTTT.